One and the same sample provided the 5 T cell receptor beta chains below, sequenced in a study of cytomegalovirus exposure and HLA in healthy donors. The repertoire was sequenced with immunoSEQ multiplex PCR; TCRdb's copy has only in-frame clones and lacks some. The sample includes approximately 65,000 clones, approximately 90% seen only once; the top ten take 2.5% to 3.5%. What was sequenced was PBMCs. These receptors all come from a man aged 18 to 29 in good health and CMV-seronegative.

The chain is built from TRBV13 and TRBJ2-3; 8 positions agree with TRBD2. The V gene end was trimmed by 5 bases and the J gene end by 5 bases; junction bases not matched to a gene: 9. The CDR3 covers 15 residues. Per the germline V gene, CDR1 is PRHDT and CDR2 is FYEKMQ (reference sequence). The CDR3 protein is CASSKEAGEIDTQYF. The CDR3 nucleotides read TGTGCCAGCAGCAAAGAAGCGGGAGAGATAGATACGCAGTATTTT.

This clone was seen just once. One junction end disagrees with the germline gene, perhaps due to a read error. J is TRBJ2-3 and V is TRBV7-3; 12 bases match TRBD2. Germline V gene data show CDR1 as SGHTA and CDR2 as FQGTGA. This CDR3 has 18 amino acids. The DNA for the CDR3 is TGTGCCAGCAGCCTAACCGGGACTAGCGGGTCTAGCACAGATACGCAGTATTTT. This translates into CASSLTGTSGSSTDTQYF.

V gene TRBV5-4 combines with J gene TRBJ2-7; D perhaps matches TRBD1 (5 bases). Germline V gene data show CDR1 as SGHNT and CDR2 as YYREEE (reference sequence). V lost 2 bases, J lost 6 bases, and 12 bases lay in between. The CDR3 spans 13 residues. CDR3 protein: CASSFYSGSEQYF. In nucleotides, the CDR3 is TGTGCCAGCAGCTTCTACTCAGGGTCCGAGCAGTACTTC.

The table lists this clone with a count of one. The V call is TRBV27, the J call TRBJ1-5, with D hard to call. Looked up from germline, CDR1 is MNHEY and CDR2 is SMNVEV (reference sequence). V was trimmed by 6 bases and J by 7 bases, leaving 22 bases between them. This CDR3 contains 16 residues. CDR3 sequence reads: CASSPGPQAIMQPQHF. The CDR3 DNA follows: TGTGCCAGCAGCCCTGGGCCCCAGGCAATTATGCAGCCCCAGCATTTT.

In its sample, this clone was seen once. The chain is built from TRBV4-1 and TRBJ2-7; 9 positions match TRBD2. The CDR3 consists of 19 residues. Germline lookup yields CDR1 MGHRA and CDR2 YSYEKL. Trimming at V came to 0 bases and at J to 0 bases, leaving 12 bases not matched to a gene. CDR3 in amino acids: CASSQDSLGGRALSYEQYF. The CDR3, as DNA: TGCGCCAGCAGCCAAGATAGTTTGGGCGGGAGGGCTCTCTCCTACGAGCAGTACTTC.